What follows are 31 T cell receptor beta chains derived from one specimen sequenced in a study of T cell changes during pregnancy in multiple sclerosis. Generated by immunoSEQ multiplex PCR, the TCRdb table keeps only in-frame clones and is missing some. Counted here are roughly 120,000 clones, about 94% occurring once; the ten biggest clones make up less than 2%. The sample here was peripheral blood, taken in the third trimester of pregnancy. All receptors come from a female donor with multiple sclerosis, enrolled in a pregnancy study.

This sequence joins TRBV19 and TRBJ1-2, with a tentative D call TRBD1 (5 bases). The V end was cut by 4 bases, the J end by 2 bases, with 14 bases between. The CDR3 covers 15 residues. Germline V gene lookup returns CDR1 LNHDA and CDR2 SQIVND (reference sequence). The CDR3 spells CASSTKGQPNYGYTF. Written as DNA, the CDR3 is TGTGCCAGTAGTACCAAGGGGCAACCCAACTATGGCTACACCTTC.

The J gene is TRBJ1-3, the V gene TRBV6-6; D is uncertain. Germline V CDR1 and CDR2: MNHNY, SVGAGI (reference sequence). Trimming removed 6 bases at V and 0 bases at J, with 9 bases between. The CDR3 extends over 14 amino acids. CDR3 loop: CASRRELSGNTIYF. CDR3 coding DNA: TGTGCCAGCAGGCGGGAACTCTCTGGAAACACCATATATTTT.

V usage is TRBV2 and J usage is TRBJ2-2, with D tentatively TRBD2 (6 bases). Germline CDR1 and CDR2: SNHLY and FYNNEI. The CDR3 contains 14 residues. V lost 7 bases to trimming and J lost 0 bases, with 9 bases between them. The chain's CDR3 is CASKGTSNTGELFF. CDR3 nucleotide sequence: TGTGCCAGCAAGGGGACTTCGAACACCGGGGAGCTGTTTTTT.

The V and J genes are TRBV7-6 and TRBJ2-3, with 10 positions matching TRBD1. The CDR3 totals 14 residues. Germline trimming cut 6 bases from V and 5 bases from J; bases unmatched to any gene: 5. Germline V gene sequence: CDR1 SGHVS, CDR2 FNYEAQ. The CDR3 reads CASRSRTGGDTQYF. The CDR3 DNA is TGTGCCAGCAGGTCTCGGACAGGGGGAGATACGCAGTATTTT.

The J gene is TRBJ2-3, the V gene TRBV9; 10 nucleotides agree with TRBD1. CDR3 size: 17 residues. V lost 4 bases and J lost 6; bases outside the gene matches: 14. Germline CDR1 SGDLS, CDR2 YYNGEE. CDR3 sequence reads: CASSSSRTGGRRDTQYF. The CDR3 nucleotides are TGTGCCAGCAGCTCCTCCAGGACAGGGGGAAGGAGGGATACGCAGTATTTT.

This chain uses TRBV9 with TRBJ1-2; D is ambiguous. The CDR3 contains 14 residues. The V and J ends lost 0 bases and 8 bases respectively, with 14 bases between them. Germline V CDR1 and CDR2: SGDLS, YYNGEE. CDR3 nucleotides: TGTGCCAGCAGCGTAGTCAGTGGAGCGGACGGCTACACCTTC. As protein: CASSVVSGADGYTF.

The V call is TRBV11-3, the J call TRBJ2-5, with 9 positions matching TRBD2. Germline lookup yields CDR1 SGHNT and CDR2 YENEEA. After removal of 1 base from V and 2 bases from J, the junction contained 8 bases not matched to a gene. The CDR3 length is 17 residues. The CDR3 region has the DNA TGTGCCAGCAGCTTAGGCGTGCTGGCGGGAGGGCAAGAGACCCAGTACTTC. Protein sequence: CASSLGVLAGGQETQYF. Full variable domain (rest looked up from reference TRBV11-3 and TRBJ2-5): EAGVVQSPRYKIIEKKQPVAFWCNPISGHNTLYWYLQNLGQGPELLIRYENEEAVDDSQLPKDRFSAERLKGVDSTLKIQPAELGDSAVYLCASSLGVLAGGQETQYFGPGTRLLVL.

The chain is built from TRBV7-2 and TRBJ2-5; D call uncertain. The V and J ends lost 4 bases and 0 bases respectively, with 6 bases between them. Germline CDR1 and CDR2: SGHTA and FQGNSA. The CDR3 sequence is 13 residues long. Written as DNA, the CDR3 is TGTGCCAGCAGCTCACTCGACCAAGAGACCCAGTACTTC. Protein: CASSSLDQETQYF.

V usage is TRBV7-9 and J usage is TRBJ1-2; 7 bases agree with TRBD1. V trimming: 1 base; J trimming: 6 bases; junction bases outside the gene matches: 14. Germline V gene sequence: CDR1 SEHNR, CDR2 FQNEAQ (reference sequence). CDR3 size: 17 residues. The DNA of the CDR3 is TGTGCCAGCAGCTTAGGTGCGACAGGGACTCAAAGTGATGGCTACACCTTC. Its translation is CASSLGATGTQSDGYTF.

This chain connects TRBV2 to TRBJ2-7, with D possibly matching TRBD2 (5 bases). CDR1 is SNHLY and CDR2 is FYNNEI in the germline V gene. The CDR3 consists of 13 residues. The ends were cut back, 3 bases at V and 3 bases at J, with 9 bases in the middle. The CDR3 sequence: CASSDYGNYEQYF. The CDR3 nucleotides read TGTGCCAGCAGTGATTACGGGAACTACGAGCAGTACTTC.

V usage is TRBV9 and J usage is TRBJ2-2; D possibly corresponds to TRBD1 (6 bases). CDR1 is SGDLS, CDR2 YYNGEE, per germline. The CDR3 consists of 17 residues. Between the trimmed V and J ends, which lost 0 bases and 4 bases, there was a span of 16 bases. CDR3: CASSVGSQGFVTGELFF. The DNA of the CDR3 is TGTGCCAGCAGCGTAGGGTCACAGGGATTCGTCACCGGGGAGCTGTTTTTT.

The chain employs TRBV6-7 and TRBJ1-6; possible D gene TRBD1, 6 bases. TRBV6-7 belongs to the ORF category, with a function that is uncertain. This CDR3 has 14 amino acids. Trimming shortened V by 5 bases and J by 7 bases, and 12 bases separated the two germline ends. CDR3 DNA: TGTGCCAGCAGTACTACAGGGTTCAATTCACCCCTCCACTTT. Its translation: CASSTTGFNSPLHF.

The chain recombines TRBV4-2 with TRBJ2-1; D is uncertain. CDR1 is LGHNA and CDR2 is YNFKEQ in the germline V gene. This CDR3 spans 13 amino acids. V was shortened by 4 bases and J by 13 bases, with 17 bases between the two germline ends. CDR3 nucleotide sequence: TGTGCCAGCAGCCCTCCCGGAGACCCCGGACAGTTCTTC. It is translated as CASSPPGDPGQFF.

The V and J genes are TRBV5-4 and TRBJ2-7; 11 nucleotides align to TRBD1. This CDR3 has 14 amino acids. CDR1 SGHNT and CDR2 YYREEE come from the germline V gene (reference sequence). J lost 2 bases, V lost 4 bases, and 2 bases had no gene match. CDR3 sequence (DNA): TGTGCCAGCAGCCGGGGACAGGGGGCCTACGAGCAGTACTTC. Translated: CASSRGQGAYEQYF.

The DNA for the CDR3 is TGTGCCAGCAGTGAAGGGGGCGGTTGGTACGAGCAGTACTTC. Protein product: CASSEGGGWYEQYF. The chain employs TRBV6-1 and TRBJ2-7; D is perhaps TRBD1 (5 bases). CDR3 length: 14 amino acids. V shed 1 base and J shed 4 bases, with 11 bases lying between them. CDR1 MNHNS and CDR2 SASEGT come from the germline V gene.

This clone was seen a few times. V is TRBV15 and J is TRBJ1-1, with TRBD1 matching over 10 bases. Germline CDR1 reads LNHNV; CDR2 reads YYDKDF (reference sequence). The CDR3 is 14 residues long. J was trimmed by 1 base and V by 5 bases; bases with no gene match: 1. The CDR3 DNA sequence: TGTGCCACCAGCTGGACAGGGGGGAACACTGAAGCTTTCTTT. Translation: CATSWTGGNTEAFF.

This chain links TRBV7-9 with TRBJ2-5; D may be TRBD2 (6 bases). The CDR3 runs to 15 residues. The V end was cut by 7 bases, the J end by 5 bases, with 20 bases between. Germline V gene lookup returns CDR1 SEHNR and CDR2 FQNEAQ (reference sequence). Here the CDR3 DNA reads TGTGCCAGCACTTTGGGGGACTTATCCATGGAGACCCAGTACTTC. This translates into CASTLGDLSMETQYF. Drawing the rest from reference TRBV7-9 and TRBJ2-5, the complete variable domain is DTGVSQNPRHKITKRGQNVTFRCDPISEHNRLYWYRQTLGQGPEFLTYFQNEAQLEKSRLLSDRFSAERPKGSFSTLEIQRTEQGDSAMYLCASTLGDLSMETQYFGPGTRLLVL.

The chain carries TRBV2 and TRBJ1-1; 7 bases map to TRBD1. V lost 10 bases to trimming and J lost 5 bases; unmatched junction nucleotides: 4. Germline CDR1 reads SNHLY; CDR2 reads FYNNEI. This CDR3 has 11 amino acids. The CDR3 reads CATRGGTEAFF. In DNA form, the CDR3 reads TGTGCCACCAGGGGGGGAACTGAAGCTTTCTTT.

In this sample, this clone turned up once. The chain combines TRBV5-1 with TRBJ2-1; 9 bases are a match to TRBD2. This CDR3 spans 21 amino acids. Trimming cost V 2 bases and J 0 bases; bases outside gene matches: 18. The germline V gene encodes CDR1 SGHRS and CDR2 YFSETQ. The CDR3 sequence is CASSLGAPGLAALSSYNEQFF. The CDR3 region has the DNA TGCGCCAGCAGCTTAGGTGCACCGGGACTAGCTGCTTTGAGCTCCTACAATGAGCAGTTCTTC.

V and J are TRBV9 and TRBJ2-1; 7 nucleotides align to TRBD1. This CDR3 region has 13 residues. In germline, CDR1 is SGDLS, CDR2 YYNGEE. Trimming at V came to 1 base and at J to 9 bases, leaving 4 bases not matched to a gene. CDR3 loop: CASSVKGGSEQFF. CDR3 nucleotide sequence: TGTGCCAGCAGCGTAAAAGGGGGCAGTGAGCAGTTCTTC.

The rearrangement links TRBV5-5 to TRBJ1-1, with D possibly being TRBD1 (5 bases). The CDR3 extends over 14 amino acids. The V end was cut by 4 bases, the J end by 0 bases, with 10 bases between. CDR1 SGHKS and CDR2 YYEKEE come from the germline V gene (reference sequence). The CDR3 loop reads CASSPTVMNTEAFF. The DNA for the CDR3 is TGTGCCAGCAGCCCGACAGTGATGAACACTGAAGCTTTCTTT.

The CDR3 spells CASSLASGLTNEQFF. CDR3 sequence (DNA): TGTGCCAGCAGCTTAGCGAGCGGATTAACCAATGAGCAGTTCTTC. The chain is built from TRBV7-2 and TRBJ2-1; D may be TRBD2 (5 bases). The CDR3 sequence is 15 residues long. Germline V gene lookup returns CDR1 SGHTA and CDR2 FQGNSA. The ends were cut back, 0 bases at V and 6 bases at J, with 12 bases in the middle.

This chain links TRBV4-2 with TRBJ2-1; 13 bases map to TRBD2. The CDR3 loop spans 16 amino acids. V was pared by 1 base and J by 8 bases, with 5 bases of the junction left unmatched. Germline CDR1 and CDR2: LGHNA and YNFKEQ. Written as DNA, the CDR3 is TGTGCCAGCAGCCAAGGGACTAGCGGGAGTCGGGATGAGCAGTTCTTC. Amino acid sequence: CASSQGTSGSRDEQFF.

The CDR3 protein is CASSPAAGGPTNTEAFF. The CDR3 DNA sequence: TGTGCCAGCAGCCCGGCTGCCGGAGGCCCGACGAACACTGAAGCTTTCTTT. J is TRBJ1-1 and V is TRBV5-4, with unresolved D. The CDR3 covers 17 residues. The germline gives CDR1 SGHNT, CDR2 YYREEE (reference sequence). Trimming pared 4 bases from V and 1 base from J, leaving 20 bases between.

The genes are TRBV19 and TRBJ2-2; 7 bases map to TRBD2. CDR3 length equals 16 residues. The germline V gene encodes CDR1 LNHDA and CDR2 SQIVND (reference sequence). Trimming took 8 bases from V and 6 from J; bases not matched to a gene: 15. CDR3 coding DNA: TGTGCCAGTGTTGGGGGGGGTAGCCTTGGCGCCGGGGAGCTGTTTTTT. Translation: CASVGGGSLGAGELFF.

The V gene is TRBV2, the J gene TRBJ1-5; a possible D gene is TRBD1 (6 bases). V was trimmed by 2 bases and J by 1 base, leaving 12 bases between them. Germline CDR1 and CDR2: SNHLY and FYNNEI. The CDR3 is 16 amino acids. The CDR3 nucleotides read TGTGCCAGCAGTGAACCCGGGGGGGGCAGCAATCAGCCCCAGCATTTT. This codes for CASSEPGGGSNQPQHF.

CDR3 DNA sequence: TGTGCCTGGAGTGCCAGGGGGCGGGGCTCCTACAATGAGCAGTTCTTC. It codes for CAWSARGRGSYNEQFF. The genes are TRBV30 and TRBJ2-1; 8 nucleotides match TRBD1. The CDR3 is made up of 16 amino acids. The ends lost 1 base at V and 0 bases at J; junction bases unmatched: 5. Germline CDR1 and CDR2: GTSNPN and SVGIG (reference sequence).

The CDR3 sequence: CASSPPPGLAGVTDTQYF. CDR3 DNA: TGTGCCAGCTCACCACCCCCCGGACTAGCGGGAGTTACAGATACGCAGTATTTT. The chain uses TRBV18 and TRBJ2-3; 13 bases are a match to TRBD2. The CDR3 is made up of 18 amino acids. The J segment lost 3 bases and the V segment lost 0 bases, leaving 6 bases of the junction unmatched. Germline lookup yields CDR1 KGHSH and CDR2 LQKENI.

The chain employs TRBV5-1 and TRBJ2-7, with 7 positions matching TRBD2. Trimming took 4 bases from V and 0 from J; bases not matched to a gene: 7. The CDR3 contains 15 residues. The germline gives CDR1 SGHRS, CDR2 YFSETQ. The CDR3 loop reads CASSPLGGGSYEQYF. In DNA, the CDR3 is TGCGCCAGCAGCCCGCTAGGCGGGGGCTCCTACGAGCAGTACTTC. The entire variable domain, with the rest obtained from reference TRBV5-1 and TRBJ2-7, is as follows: KAGVTQTPRYLIKTRGQQVTLSCSPISGHRSVSWYQQTPGQGLQFLFEYFSETQRNKGNFPGRFSGRQFSNSRSEMNVSTLELGDSALYLCASSPLGGGSYEQYFGPGTRLTVT.

This CDR3 reads CASSPTANQPQHF. The CDR3 nucleotides are TGTGCCAGCTCACCGACAGCGAATCAGCCCCAGCATTTT. V and J are TRBV18 and TRBJ1-5; TRBD1 is a possible D gene (5 bases). Germline CDR1 is KGHSH and CDR2 is LQKENI. With 3 bases removed from V and 4 bases from J, the gap between germline ends came to 7 bases. The CDR3 has 13 residues.

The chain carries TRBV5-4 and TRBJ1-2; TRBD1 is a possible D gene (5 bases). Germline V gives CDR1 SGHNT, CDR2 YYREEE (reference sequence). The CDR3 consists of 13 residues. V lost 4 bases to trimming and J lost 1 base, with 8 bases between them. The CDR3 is CASSRRVNYGYTF. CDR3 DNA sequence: TGTGCCAGCAGCCGCAGGGTTAACTATGGCTACACCTTC.